This T cell receptor (beta chain) comes out of a study of response to subunit inactivated influenza vaccine. TCRdb re-called the RT-PCR reads with MiXCR, one entry per CDR3 protein. The sample has 160,000 or so distinct CDR3 sequences, under 13% seen once. The study, taken as a whole, reports: Few new T cells, the authors suggested, are recruited by each seasonal influenza vaccination.

This CDR3 comprises 15 residues. Germline V lookup: CDR1 LGHNA, CDR2 YSLEER. Trimming took 0 bases from V and 2 from J, leaving 9 bases between them. To note about this clonotype: The antigen is unknown.

This sequence joins TRBV4-3 and TRBJ2-3; D is uncertain. This sequence originates from a man in his fifties who received an inactivated influenza vaccine. The sequencing used non-naive T cells sorted from PBMCs, collected 45 days after vaccination. CDR3 nucleotides: TGCGCCAGCAGCCAAGATTCAAGCGACACAGATACGCAGTATTTT. Its translation: CASSQDSSDTDTQYF.